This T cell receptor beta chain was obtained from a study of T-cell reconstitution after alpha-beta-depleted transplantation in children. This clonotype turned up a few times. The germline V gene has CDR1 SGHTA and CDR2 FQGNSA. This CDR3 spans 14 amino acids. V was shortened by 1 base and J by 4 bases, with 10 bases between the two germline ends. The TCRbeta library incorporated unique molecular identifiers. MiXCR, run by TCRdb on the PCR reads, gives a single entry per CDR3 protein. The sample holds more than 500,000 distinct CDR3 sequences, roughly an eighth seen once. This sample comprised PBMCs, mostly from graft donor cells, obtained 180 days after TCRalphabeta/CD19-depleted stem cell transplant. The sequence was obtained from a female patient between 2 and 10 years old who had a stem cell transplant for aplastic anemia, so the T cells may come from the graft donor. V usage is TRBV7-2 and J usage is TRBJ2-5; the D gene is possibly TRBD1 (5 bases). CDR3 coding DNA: TGTGCCAGCAGCTTAGGAATTGGGGCAGAGACCCAGTACTTC. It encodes CASSLGIGAETQYF.